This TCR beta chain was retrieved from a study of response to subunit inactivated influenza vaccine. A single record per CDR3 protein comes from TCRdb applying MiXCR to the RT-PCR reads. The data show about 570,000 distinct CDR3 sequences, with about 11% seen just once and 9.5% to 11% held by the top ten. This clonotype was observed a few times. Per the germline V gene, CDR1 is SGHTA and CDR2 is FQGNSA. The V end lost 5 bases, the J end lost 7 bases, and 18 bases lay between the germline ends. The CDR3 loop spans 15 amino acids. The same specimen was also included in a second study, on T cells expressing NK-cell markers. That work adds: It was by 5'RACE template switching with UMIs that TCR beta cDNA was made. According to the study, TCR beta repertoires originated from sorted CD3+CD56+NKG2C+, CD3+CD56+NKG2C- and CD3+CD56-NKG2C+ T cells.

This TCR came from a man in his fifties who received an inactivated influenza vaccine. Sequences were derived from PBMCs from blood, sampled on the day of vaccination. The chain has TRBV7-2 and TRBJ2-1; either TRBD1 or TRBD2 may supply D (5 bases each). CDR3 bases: TGTGCCAGCAGCCCAAAAGGGACCCGAAGAAATGAGCAGTTCTTC. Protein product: CASSPKGTRRNEQFF.